This note documents a single T cell receptor (beta chain) sequence. Germline-derived CDR1 and CDR2 are SEHNR and FQNEAQ (reference sequence). Trimming cost V 5 bases and J 2 bases, with 24 bases left between them. The CDR3 sequence is 18 residues long. This entry comes from a study of blood T cell repertoires in COVID-19. Using immunoSEQ multiplex PCR, the repertoire was profiled, and TCRdb retains in-frame clones only, with some absent. The sample lists fewer than 350,000 clones, around nine tenths occurring once. The V and J genes are TRBV7-9 and TRBJ1-2, with a weak D call TRBD1 (5 bases). The sequenced material came from peripheral blood. This TCR derives from a woman in her 70s with COVID-19, enrolled during active disease. The CDR3 sequence is CASSRSWTPVNSNYGYTF. The CDR3 region has the DNA TGTGCCAGCAGCCGCTCGTGGACACCCGTGAACTCAAACTATGGCTACACCTTC. The variable domain in full, with the rest retrieved from reference TRBV7-9 and TRBJ1-2, is DTGVSQNPRHKITKRGQNVTFRCDPISEHNRLYWYRQTLGQGPEFLTYFQNEAQLEKSRLLSDRFSAERPKGSFSTLEIQRTEQGDSAMYLCASSRSWTPVNSNYGYTFGSGTRLTVV.